The 2 T cell receptor beta chains reported below all come from one sample, sequenced in a study of lymphopenia after photon versus proton radiotherapy. Here immunoSEQ multiplex PCR was the method, and the copy in TCRdb shows in-frame clones only, minus some. The table records 53,000 or so clones, 83% of them present only once. The sample in question was peripheral blood, obtained from a patient treated with photon-based radiotherapy. These receptors were taken from a man over 45 with gastric cancer.

The chain combines TRBV28 with TRBJ2-7, with 7 bases identical to TRBD2. Germline CDR1 reads MDHEN; CDR2 reads SYDVKM. CDR3 length: 15 residues. V trimming: 7 bases; J trimming: 5 bases; junction bases outside the gene matches: 14. CDR3 residues: CASTLSGRGNHEQYF. CDR3 bases: TGTGCCAGCACTCTTAGCGGGCGTGGGAACCACGAGCAGTACTTC. Full variable domain (missing parts from reference TRBV28 and TRBJ2-7): DVKVTQSSRYLVKRTGEKVFLECVQDMDHENMFWYRQDPGLGLRLIYFSYDVKMKEKGDIPEGYSVSREKKERFSLILESASTNQTSMYLCASTLSGRGNHEQYFGPGTRLTVT.

The V gene is TRBV19, the J gene TRBJ2-7, with D possibly called TRBD1 or TRBD2 (6 bases each). V gave up 3 bases and J gave up 6 bases, with 18 bases separating them. In germline, CDR1 is LNHDA, CDR2 SQIVND (reference sequence). The CDR3 covers 15 residues. The CDR3 DNA is TGTGCCAGTAGTATCCGTTGGGGGGCACGAGGCGAGCAGTACTTC. Residues: CASSIRWGARGEQYF.